This TCR beta chain was identified during a study of cytomegalovirus exposure and HLA in healthy donors. The CDR3 sequence is 17 residues long. The V gene's germline CDR1 is SGHAT and CDR2 FQNNGV. V was pared by 2 bases and J by 2 bases, with 8 bases of the junction left unmatched. Study-wide findings and caveats: Donors were assumed by presence/absence analyses to have roughly uniform sequencing depth. The authors reported that TCR beta sequences could predict HLA-A and HLA-B alleles. These predictions were accurate for most subjects in the first cohort. In a later analysis, DRB1 alleles had the most associated TCRs; HLA-C alleles the fewest. CMV serostatus was the sole immune exposure data available.

Use of 60 Vbeta and 13 Jbeta primers characterized the PCR. TCRdb keeps only in-frame clones here, not all; method: immunoSEQ multiplex PCR. Of some 160,000 clones detected, 80% to 85% appear once; the ten largest clones hold 1.5%. Note on this clone: The antigen remains undetermined.

The sequence was collected from a woman aged 18-29 years in good health and CMV-seronegative. This sequence joins TRBV11-2 and TRBJ1-1, with 10 positions matching TRBD1. Material for sequencing was PBMCs. CDR3 in amino acids: CASSLRGTGATNTEAFF. Here the CDR3 DNA reads TGTGCCAGCAGCTTAAGGGGGACAGGGGCTACAAACACTGAAGCTTTCTTT.